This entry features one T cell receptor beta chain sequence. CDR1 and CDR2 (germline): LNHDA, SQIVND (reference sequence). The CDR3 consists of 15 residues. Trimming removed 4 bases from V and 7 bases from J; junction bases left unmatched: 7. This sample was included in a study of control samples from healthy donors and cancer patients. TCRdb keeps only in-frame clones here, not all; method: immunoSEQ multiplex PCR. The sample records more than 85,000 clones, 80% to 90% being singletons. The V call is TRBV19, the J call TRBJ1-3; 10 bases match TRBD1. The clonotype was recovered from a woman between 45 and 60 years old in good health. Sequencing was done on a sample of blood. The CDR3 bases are TGTGCCAGTAGTACCCCCCGGACAGGGGGGAACACCATATATTTT. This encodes CASSTPRTGGNTIYF.